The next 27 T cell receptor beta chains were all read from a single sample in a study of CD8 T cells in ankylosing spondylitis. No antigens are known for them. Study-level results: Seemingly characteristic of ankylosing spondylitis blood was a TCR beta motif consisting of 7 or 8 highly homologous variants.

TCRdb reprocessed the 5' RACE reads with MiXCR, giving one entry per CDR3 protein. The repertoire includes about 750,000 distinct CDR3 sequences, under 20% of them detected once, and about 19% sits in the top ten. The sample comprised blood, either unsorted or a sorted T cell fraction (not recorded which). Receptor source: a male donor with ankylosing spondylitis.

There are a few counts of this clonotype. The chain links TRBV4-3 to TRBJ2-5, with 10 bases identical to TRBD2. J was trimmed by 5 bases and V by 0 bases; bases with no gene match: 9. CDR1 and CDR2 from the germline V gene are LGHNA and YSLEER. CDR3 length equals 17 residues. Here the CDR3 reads CASSQERLAGEWETQYF. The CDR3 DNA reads TGCGCCAGCAGCCAAGAGAGGCTAGCGGGAGAATGGGAGACCCAGTACTTC.

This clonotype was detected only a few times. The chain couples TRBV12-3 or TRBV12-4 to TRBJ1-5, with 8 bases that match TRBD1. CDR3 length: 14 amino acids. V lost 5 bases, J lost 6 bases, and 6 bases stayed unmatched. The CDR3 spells CASSRQGYGQPQHF. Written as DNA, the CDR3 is TGTGCCAGCAGTCGACAGGGGTATGGTCAGCCCCAGCATTTT.

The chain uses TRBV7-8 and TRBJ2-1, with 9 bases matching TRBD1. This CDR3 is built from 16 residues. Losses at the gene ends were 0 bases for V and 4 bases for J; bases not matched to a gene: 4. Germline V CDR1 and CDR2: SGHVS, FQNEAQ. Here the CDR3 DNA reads TGTGCCAGCAGCTTAGCCGGGACAGGGAATTACAATGAGCAGTTCTTC. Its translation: CASSLAGTGNYNEQFF.

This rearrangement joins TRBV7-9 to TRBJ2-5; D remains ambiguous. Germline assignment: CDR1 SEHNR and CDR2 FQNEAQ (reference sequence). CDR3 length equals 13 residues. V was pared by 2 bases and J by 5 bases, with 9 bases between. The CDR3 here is CASSLIGLETQYF. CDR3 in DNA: TGTGCCAGCAGCTTAATTGGTTTGGAGACCCAGTACTTC.

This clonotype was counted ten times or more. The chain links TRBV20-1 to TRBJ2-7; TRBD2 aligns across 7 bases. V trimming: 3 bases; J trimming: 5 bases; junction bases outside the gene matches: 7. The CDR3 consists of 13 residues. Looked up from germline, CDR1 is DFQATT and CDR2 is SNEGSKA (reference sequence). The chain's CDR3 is CSARIGGSDEQYF. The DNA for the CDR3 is TGCAGTGCTAGGATCGGCGGGAGCGACGAGCAGTACTTC.

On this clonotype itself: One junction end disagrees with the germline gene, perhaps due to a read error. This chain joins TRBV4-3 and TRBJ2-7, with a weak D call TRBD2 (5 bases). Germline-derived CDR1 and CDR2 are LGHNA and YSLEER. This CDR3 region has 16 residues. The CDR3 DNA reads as TGCGCCAGCAGCCAAGATTGGGGAGAGTACGGTTACGAGCTGTACTTC. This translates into CASSQDWGEYGYELYF.

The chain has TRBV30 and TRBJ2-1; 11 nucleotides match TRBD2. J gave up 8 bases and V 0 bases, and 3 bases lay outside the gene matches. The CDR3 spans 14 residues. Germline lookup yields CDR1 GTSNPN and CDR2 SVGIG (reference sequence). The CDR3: CAWSVGTSGDEQFF. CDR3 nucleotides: TGTGCCTGGAGTGTGGGGACTAGCGGCGATGAGCAGTTCTTC.

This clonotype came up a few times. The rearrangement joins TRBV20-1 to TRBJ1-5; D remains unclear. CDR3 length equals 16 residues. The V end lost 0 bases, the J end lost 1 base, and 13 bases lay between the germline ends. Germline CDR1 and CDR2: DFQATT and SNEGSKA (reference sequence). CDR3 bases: TGCAGTGCTAGAGATCCCGATGGTTTAAGCAATCAGCCCCAGCATTTT. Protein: CSARDPDGLSNQPQHF.

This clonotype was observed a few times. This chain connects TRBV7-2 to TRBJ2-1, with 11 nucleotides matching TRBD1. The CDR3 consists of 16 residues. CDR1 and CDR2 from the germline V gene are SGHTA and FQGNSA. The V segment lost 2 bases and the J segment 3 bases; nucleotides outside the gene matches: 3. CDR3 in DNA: TGTGCCAGCAGCTTATTGGGACAGGGGGGCTACAATGAGCAGTTCTTC. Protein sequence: CASSLLGQGGYNEQFF. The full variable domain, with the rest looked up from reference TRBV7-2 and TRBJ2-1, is GAGVSQSPSNKVTEKGKDVELRCDPISGHTALYWYRQSLGQGLEFLIYFQGNSAPDKSGLPSDRFSAERTGGSVSTLTIQRTQQEDSAVYLCASSLLGQGGYNEQFFGPGTRLTVL.

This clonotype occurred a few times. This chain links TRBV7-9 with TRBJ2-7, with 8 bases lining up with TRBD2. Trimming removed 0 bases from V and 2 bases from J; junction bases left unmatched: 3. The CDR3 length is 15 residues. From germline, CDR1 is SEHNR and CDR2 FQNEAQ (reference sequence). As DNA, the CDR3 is TGTGCCAGCAGCTTAGCACTAGCGGAGCCCTACGAGCAGTACTTC. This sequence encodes CASSLALAEPYEQYF. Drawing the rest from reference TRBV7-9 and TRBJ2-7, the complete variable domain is DTGVSQNPRHKITKRGQNVTFRCDPISEHNRLYWYRQTLGQGPEFLTYFQNEAQLEKSRLLSDRFSAERPKGSFSTLEIQRTEQGDSAMYLCASSLALAEPYEQYFGPGTRLTVT.

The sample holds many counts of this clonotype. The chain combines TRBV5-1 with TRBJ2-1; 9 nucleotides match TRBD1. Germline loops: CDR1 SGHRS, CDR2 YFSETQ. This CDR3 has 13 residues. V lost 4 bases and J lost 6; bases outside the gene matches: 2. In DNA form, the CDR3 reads TGCGCCAGCAGCAAGACAGGGGGCAATGAGCAGTTCTTC. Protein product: CASSKTGGNEQFF.

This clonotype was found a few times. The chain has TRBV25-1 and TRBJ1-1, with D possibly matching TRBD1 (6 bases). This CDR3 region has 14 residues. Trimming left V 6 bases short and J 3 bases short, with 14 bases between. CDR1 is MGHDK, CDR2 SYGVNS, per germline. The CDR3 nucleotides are TGTGCCAGCAGCCCGGACAGACTGTACACTGAAGCTTTCTTT. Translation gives CASSPDRLYTEAFF.

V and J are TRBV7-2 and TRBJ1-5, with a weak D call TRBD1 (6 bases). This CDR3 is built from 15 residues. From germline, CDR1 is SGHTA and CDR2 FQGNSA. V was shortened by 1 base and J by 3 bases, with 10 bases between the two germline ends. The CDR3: CASSLGGRFNQPQHF. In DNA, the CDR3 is TGTGCCAGCAGCTTAGGGGGGCGGTTCAATCAGCCCCAGCATTTT.

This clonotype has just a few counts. CDR3 residues: CASSLGSSGGTLQSEQFF. Written as DNA, the CDR3 is TGTGCCAGCAGCTTAGGCTCTAGCGGGGGGACCCTACAAAGTGAGCAGTTCTTC. The chain uses TRBV13 and TRBJ2-1; 11 nucleotides align to TRBD2. Germline V gene sequence: CDR1 PRHDT, CDR2 FYEKMQ (reference sequence). The CDR3 runs to 18 residues. Trimming took 0 bases from V and 9 from J; bases not matched to a gene: 13.

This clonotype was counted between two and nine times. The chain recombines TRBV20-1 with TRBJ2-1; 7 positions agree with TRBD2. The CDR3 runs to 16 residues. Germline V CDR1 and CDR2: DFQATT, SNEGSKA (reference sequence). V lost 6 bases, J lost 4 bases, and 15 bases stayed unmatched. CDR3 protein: CSAWGGGLPQYNEQFF. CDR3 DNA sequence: TGCAGTGCCTGGGGGGGAGGGCTCCCCCAATACAATGAGCAGTTCTTC.

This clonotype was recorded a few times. CDR3 loop: CSVEGLDYGYTF. CDR3 nucleotide sequence: TGCAGCGTTGAGGGGTTAGACTATGGCTACACCTTC. This chain links TRBV29-1 with TRBJ1-2; D ambiguous. V lost 3 bases and J 3 bases, leaving 8 bases between the germline ends. Germline CDR1 SQVTM, CDR2 ANQGSEA. This CDR3 has 12 amino acids.

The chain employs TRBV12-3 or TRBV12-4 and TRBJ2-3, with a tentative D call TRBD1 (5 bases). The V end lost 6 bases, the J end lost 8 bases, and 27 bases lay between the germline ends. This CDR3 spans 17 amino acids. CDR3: CASSPRQPNALKGTQYF. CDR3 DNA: TGTGCCAGCAGCCCGAGACAGCCTAATGCCCTTAAGGGTACGCAGTATTTT.

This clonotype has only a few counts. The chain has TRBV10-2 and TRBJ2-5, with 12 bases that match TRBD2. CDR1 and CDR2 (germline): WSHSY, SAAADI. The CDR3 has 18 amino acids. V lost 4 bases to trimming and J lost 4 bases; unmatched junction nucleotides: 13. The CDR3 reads CASSVALAGGPGAETQYF. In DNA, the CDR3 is TGCGCCAGCAGTGTAGCGCTAGCGGGAGGGCCGGGAGCAGAGACCCAGTACTTC.

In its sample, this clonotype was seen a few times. CDR3 nucleotides: TGCAGTGCTAGAGATGGGGGGACTAGCGGCGGTGAGCAGTTCTTC. It encodes CSARDGGTSGGEQFF. This chain uses TRBV20-1 with TRBJ2-1; 11 bases are a match to TRBD2. From germline, CDR1 is DFQATT and CDR2 SNEGSKA (reference sequence). The CDR3 has 15 amino acids. Trimming cost V 0 bases and J 9 bases; bases outside gene matches: 7.

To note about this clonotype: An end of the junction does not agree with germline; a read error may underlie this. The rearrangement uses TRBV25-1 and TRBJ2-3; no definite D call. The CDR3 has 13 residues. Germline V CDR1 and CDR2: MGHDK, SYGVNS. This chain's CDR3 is CASSEGWSDTLYF. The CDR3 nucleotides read TGTGCCAGCAGTGAGGGCTGGTCTGATACGCTGTATTTT.

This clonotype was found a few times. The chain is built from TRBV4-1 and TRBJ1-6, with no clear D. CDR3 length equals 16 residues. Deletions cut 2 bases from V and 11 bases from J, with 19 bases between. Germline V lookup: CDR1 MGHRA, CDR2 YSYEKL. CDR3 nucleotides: TGCGCCAGCAGCCAACGGCCGGGCGGTCGATTTCCACCCCTCCACTTT. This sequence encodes CASSQRPGGRFPPLHF.

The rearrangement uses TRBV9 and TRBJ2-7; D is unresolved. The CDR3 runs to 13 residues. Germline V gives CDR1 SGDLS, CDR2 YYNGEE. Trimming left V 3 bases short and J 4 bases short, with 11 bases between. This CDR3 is CASSDSTGYEQYF. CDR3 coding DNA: TGTGCCAGCAGCGACTCGACTGGATACGAGCAGTACTTC.

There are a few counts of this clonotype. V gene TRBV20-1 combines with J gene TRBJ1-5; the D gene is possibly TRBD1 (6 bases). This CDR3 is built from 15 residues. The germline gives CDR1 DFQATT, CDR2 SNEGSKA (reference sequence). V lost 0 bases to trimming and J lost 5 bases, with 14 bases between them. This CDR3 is CSARDPGNRDQPQHF. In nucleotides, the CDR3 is TGCAGTGCTAGAGATCCAGGGAACAGGGATCAGCCCCAGCATTTT.

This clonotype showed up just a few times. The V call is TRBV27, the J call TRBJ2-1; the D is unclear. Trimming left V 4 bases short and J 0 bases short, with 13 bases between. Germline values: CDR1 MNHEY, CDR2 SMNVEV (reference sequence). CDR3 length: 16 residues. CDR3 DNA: TGTGCCAGCAGTTATGAGTCTCTGAGCTCCTACAATGAGCAGTTCTTC. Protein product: CASSYESLSSYNEQFF.

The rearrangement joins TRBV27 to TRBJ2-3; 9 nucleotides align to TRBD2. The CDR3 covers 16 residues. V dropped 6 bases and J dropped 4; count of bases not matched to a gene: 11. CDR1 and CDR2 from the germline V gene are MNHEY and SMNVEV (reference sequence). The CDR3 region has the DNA TGTGCCAGCAGACAGCCTAGCGGGATGCTTGCAGATACGCAGTATTTT. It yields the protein CASRQPSGMLADTQYF.

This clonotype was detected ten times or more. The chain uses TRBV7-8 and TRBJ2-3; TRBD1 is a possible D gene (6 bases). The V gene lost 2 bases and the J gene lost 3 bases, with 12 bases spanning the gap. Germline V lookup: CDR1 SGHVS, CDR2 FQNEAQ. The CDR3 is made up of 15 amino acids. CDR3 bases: TGTGCCAGCAGCTTATTGCACAGGGCTACAGATACGCAGTATTTT. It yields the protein CASSLLHRATDTQYF. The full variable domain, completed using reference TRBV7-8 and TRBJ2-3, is GAGVSQSPRYKVAKRGQDVALRCDPISGHVSLFWYQQALGQGPEFLTYFQNEAQLDKSGLPSDRFFAERPEGSVSTLKIQRTQQEDSAVYLCASSLLHRATDTQYFGPGTRLTVL.

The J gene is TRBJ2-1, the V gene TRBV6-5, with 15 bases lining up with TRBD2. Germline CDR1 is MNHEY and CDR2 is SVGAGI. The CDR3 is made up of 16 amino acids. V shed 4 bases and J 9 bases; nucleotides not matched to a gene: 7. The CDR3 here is CASSFSRTSGGGEQFF. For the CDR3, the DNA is TGTGCCAGCAGTTTTTCACGGACTAGCGGGGGGGGTGAGCAGTTCTTC.